The entry below describes one T cell receptor (beta chain). Its antigen is currently not known. A read error may explain this, as a much larger clone is one base away. The TCR beta CDR3 regions were amplified from RNA transcripts. The TCR CDR3 was subjected to a first round of RT-PCR using the HTBI primer set and the Qiagen OneStep RT-PCR kit. A second multiplex PCR round built the libraries, followed by size selection and purification. Paired-end sequencing of the libraries was performed with 100 bp reads on an Illumina HiSeq2000. Processing in the source paper ran as follows. SOAPnuke was used to process the raw data, removing reads that contained adapters or uncalled bases, had a mean Phred below 15, or lacked an exact match to the constant primer or identifier. COPE v1.2.5 was used to merge the high-quality paired reads, and each unique nucleotide sequence was defined as a clonotype. MiTCR v1.1 was used to align clonotypes to the IMGT TRBV, TRBD and TRBJ reference segments. Only V-J combinations with frequency above 0.0001, covering about 99% of repertoires, were analysed. A TCS score was defined as the ratio of F50 (clonal expansion) to E x V (chaos), with BLOSUM62-based TCRdist applied between CDR3 peptides within each V-J. Welch's t-statistics and random forest reduced roughly 530 V-J features to 13, which were used in a naive Bayes classifier (R e1071). TCRdb reran the public reads through fastp at Q25 and MiXCR, keeping productive beta chains. Each entry is one CDR3 protein sequence, shown with its most common DNA and genes. The V and J calls reflect TCRdb's pipeline rather than the authors' work. This sample comprises more than 550,000 distinct CDR3 sequences, approximately 18% of them detected only once. The top ten clones comprise approximately 15% of the sample.

The data originate from a study of T cells in Graves' hyperthyroidism and ophthalmopathy (dated by TCRdb to between 2019 and 2020). Concerning the study at large: Peripheral blood samples were taken at initial diagnosis, before any treatment was given. In addition, the study compared T-cell repertoires in thyroid tissue and in blood from about 6 Graves' hyperthyroidism patients. Whether ophthalmopathy could be predicted prospectively was tested in an independent validation cohort made up of 18 to 20 hyperthyroidism patients plus 17 patients who later progressed to ophthalmopathy. After sampling, hyperthyroidism patients received methimazole starting at 30 mg daily, and ophthalmopathy patients received high-dose intravenous methylprednisolone. For training and testing, the roughly 93 patients in the discovery cohort were randomly divided in a 7:3 ratio. The paper reports TCR Vbeta CDR3 sequencing of roughly 140 peripheral blood samples: around 45 ophthalmopathy, around 80 hyperthyroidism and approximately 17 progressor patients. To identify distinguishing TCR V-J signatures, a discovery cohort of roughly 100 patients was used, comprising fewer than 45 with Graves' ophthalmopathy and around 60 with stable Graves' hyperthyroidism.

Broad study findings and their caveats: In validation, progression to ophthalmopathy was predicted by the model with 55% to 71% sensitivity and 72.22% specificity, a median of roughly 6 months before onset. A 13 V-J signature model separated ophthalmopathy from stable hyperthyroidism, with roughly 88% sensitivity and about 81% specificity in cross-validation and 80%/75% in testing. Most expanded thyroid clonotypes (frequency above 0.001) were also found in blood, which suggests that blood repertoires may mirror thyroid immune responses. Sample size was not statistically predetermined, and blinding of investigators to group allocation was not performed.

Measured from the cysteine to the phenylalanine, the CDR3 is 14 residues long. Only the CDR3 DNA stays, 42 bases, in frame from base 1. V loses 0 bases, J loses 8 bases, and the germline ends lie 10 bases apart. The germline V gene (reference sequence) provides CDR1 LGHDT and CDR2 YNNKEL. Hyperthyroidism patients were newly diagnosed, had a disease duration of under 2 months, and were aged 18 to 65 years. The study excluded patients with uncontrolled infections, other autoimmune diseases, pregnancy or lactation. Clinical symptoms, serum thyroxine and TRAb, thyroid ultrasound, and orbital computed tomography formed the basis for the diagnoses. Blood from progressor patients was collected at the time of first diagnosis with hyperthyroidism, before any ophthalmopathy symptoms had appeared. Ficoll-Paque density gradient centrifugation was used to isolate PBMCs from under 11 ml of fresh peripheral blood. Progressor patients were first diagnosed with Graves' hyperthyroidism and then developed ophthalmopathy during follow-up. Trizol reagent was used to extract total RNA, and RNA quality was then checked on an Agilent 2100 Bioanalyzer.

The sequence came from a woman aged 45-60 years with Graves' hyperthyroidism that later progressed to Graves' ophthalmopathy. What was sequenced was blood. The chain employs TRBV3-1 and TRBJ1-4, with no confidently assigned D gene. Here is the DNA: TGTGCCAGCAGCCAAGATTGTCGTGGGGAAAAACTGTTTTTT. Its amino acids are CASSQDCRGEKLFF. Joined to the reference TRBV3-1 and TRBJ1-4 proteins, this CDR3 gives the full variable domain: DTAVSQTPKYLVTQMGNDKSIKCEQNLGHDTMYWYKQDSKKFLKIMFSYNNKELIINETVPNRFSPKSPDKAHLNLHINSLELGDSAVYFCASSQDCRGEKLFFGSGTQLSVL.